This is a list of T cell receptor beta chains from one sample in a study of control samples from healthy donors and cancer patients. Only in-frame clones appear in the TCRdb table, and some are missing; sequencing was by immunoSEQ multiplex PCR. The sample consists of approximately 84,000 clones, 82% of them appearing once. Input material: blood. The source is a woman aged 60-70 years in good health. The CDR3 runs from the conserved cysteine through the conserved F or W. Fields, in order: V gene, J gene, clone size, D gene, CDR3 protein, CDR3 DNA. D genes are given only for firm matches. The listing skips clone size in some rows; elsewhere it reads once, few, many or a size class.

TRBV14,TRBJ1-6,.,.,CASSRQIHNSPLHF,TGTGCCAGCAGCCGACAGATCCATAATTCACCCCTCCACTTT
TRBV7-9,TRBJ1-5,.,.,CASSGGWANQPQHF,TGTGCCAGCAGCGGGGGGTGGGCAAATCAGCCCCAGCATTTT
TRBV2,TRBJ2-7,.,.,CASSTGRVSYEQYF,TGTGCCAGCTCCACAGGCCGCGTTTCCTACGAGCAGTACTTC
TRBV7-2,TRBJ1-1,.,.,CASSPVFGRGTEAFF,TGTGCCAGCAGCCCCGTGTTTGGCAGGGGCACTGAAGCTTTCTTT
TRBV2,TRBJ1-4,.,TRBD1,CASRDRGLRTNEKLFF,TGTGCCAGCAGAGACAGGGGGCTGAGAACTAATGAAAAACTGTTTTTT
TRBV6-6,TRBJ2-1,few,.,CASTDRLSSYNEQFF,TGTGCCAGCACCGACAGGCTAAGCTCCTACAATGAGCAGTTCTTC
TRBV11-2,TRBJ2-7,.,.,CASSSRGSGTGAYEQYF,TGTGCCAGCAGCTCTCGAGGCTCCGGGACTGGAGCCTACGAGCAGTACTTC
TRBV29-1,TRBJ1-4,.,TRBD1,CSAEGAKSEHTTNEKLFF,TGCAGCGCAGAGGGGGCGAAGTCTGAGCACACAACTAATGAAAAACTGTTTTTT
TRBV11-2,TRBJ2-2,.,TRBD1,CASSLVGGQITGELFF,TGTGCCAGCAGCTTAGTAGGGGGACAGATCACCGGGGAGCTGTTTTTT
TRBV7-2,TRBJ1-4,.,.,CASSLASATNEKLFF,TGTGCCAGCAGCTTAGCGTCAGCAACTAATGAAAAACTGTTTTTT
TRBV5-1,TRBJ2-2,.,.,CASSLTGLNTGELFF,TGCGCCAGCAGCTTGACGGGCCTTAACACCGGGGAGCTGTTTTTT
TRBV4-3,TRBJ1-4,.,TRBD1,CASSQDGPDRVSEKLFF,TGCGCCAGCAGCCAAGATGGCCCGGACAGGGTCAGTGAAAAACTGTTTTTT
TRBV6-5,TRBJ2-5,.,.,CGSCRRPQETQYF,TGCGGCAGCTGCCGGAGGCCCCAAGAGACCCAGTACTTC
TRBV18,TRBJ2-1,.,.,CASLTYGGNEQFF,TGTGCCAGCTTGACGTACGGGGGCAATGAGCAGTTCTTC
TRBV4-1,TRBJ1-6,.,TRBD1,CASSHQGGSSARNNSPLHF,TGCGCCAGCAGCCACCAAGGGGGCAGCTCCGCCCGGAATAATTCACCCCTCCACTTT
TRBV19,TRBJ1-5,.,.,CASSAMNNQPQHF,TGTGCCAGTAGTGCGATGAACAATCAGCCCCAGCATTTT
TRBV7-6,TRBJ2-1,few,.,CASSLEDRVPIPSTWDNEQFF,TGTGCCAGCAGCTTAGAAGACCGTGTGCCGATTCCTTCGACCTGGGACAATGAGCAGTTCTTC
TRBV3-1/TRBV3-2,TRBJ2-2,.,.,CASRGASGELFF,TGTGCCAGCAGGGGGGCGTCCGGGGAGCTGTTTTTT
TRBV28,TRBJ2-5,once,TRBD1,CASSDWTGGSQETQYF,TGTGCCAGCAGTGACTGGACAGGGGGCAGCCAAGAGACCCAGTACTTC
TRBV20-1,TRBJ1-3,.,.,CSASSGAGGNTIYF,TGCAGTGCTAGTTCGGGGGCTGGCGGAAACACCATATATTTT
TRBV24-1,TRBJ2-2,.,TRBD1,CATSRTGGRSGELFF,TGTGCCACCAGCAGGACAGGGGGACGGTCCGGGGAGCTGTTTTTT
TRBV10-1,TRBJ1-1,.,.,CASSDHPNTEAFF,TGCGCCAGCAGTGATCACCCAAACACTGAAGCTTTCTTT
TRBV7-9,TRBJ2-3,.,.,CASSLGVSAQSAQYF,TGTGCCAGCAGCTTAGGAGTGTCCGCACAGTCGGCGCAGTATTTT
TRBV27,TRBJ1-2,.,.,CASSFSVGGDGYTF,TGTGCCAGCAGTTTCTCTGTAGGGGGGGATGGCTACACCTTC
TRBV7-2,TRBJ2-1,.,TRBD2,CASSSLAGSYNEQFF,TGTGCCAGCAGCTCACTAGCGGGCTCCTACAATGAGCAGTTCTTC
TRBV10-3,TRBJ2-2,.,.,CAISSIRARPGELFF,TGTGCCATCTCCAGCATAAGGGCTCGGCCCGGGGAGCTGTTTTTT
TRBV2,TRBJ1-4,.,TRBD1,CASSDGLGRGRGEKLFF,TGTGCCAGCAGTGACGGTCTGGGCAGGGGGCGGGGTGAAAAACTGTTTTTT
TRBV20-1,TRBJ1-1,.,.,CSAFSTDEAFF,TGCAGTGCTTTTTCGACAGATGAAGCTTTCTTT
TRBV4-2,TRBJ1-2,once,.,CASSQDMSVTGGYGYTF,TGTGCCAGCAGCCAAGATATGTCAGTGACAGGAGGGTATGGCTACACCTTC
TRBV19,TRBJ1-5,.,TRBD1,CASSRFAGTGIYQPQHF,TGTGCCAGTAGTAGGTTCGCCGGGACAGGGATCTATCAGCCCCAGCATTTT
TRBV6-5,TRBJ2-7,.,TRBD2,CASTGTSRSYEQYF,TGTGCCAGCACCGGGACTAGTAGATCCTACGAGCAGTACTTC
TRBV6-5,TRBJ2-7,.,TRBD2,CASSGGRAYEQYF,TGTGCCAGCAGCGGGGGGAGGGCCTACGAGCAGTACTTC
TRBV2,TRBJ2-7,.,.,CASSAARGPSYEQYF,TGTGCCAGCAGTGCTGCCCGGGGACCTTCCTACGAGCAGTACTTC